This TCR beta chain was captured by sequencing in a study of HIV-infected patients and healthy controls. The repertoire came from unfractionated whole blood and reflected all unsorted peripheral T cells. RNA came from about 2.5 ml of peripheral blood. cDNA was made from around 0.45 ug RNA using alpha and beta constant primers. Each of the alpha and beta chains got its own library through chain-specific third strand synthesis with indices. Second strand synthesis was primed from the SP2 site. The library got P5 and P7 elements plus a second index, then a roughly 25-cycle PCR. TCRdb passed the 5' RACE reads through MiXCR, listing each CDR3 protein once. Here the sample spans about 7,400 distinct CDR3 sequences, roughly 9.9% being singletons. There are many counts of this clonotype. Compared with germline, one end of the junction differs, possibly owing to a read error. The CDR3 is 17 residues long. The germline V gene encodes CDR1 LNHDA and CDR2 SQIVND (reference sequence).

The sequenced sample was blood, obtained before antiretroviral therapy. This clonotype was sampled from an adult with HIV infection. The rearrangement links TRBV19 to TRBJ2-1, with 10 nucleotides matching TRBD2. DNA of the CDR3: TGTGCCAGTAGTATAGATACGGCTAGCGGGGGTTACAGTGAGCAGTTCTTC. Its protein is CASSIDTASGGYSEQFF.